Included here is one TCR beta chain sequence, with context. TCRdb reprocessed the RT-PCR reads with MiXCR, giving one entry per CDR3 protein. The table shows about 680,000 distinct CDR3 sequences, with 14% occurring only once. After removal of 0 bases from V and 6 bases from J, the junction contained 10 bases not matched to a gene. In germline, CDR1 is LGHDT, CDR2 YNNKEL (reference sequence). This CDR3 comprises 17 residues. The specimen sequenced was memory CD4+ T cells from blood. This chain joins TRBV3-1 and TRBJ2-1; 8 nucleotides agree with TRBD2. The origin of this receptor is a female donor in good health, serving as a healthy control. The CDR3 sequence is CASSQDKGAGASNEQFF. For the CDR3, the DNA is TGTGCCAGCAGCCAAGATAAAGGAGCGGGAGCCTCCAATGAGCAGTTCTTC.